The clone carrying this TCR beta chain was recorded at least ten times. Its antigen is not known. These data come from a study of response to subunit inactivated influenza vaccine. Overall study findings and caveats: Seasonal influenza vaccination, on each occasion, was suggested by the authors to recruit few new T cells.

TCRdb recomputed calls from the RT-PCR reads with MiXCR, one row per CDR3 protein. The table lists hundreds of thousands of distinct CDR3 sequences, around 15% of them singletons. CDR1 is SGHDT and CDR2 is YYEEEE in the germline V gene. Germline trimming cut 3 bases from V and 3 bases from J; bases unmatched to any gene: 3. This CDR3 comprises 14 residues. V usage is TRBV5-6 and J usage is TRBJ2-1, with 7 bases lining up with TRBD1. This material consisted of PBMCs from blood, taken 14 days before vaccination. The sequence was obtained from a man aged 45-65 years who received an inactivated influenza vaccine. Here the CDR3 reads CASSSDRLYNEQFF. CDR3 nucleotides: TGTGCCAGCAGCTCGGACAGGCTCTACAATGAGCAGTTCTTC.